This T cell receptor (beta chain) was identified in a study of T-cell reconstitution after alpha-beta-depleted transplantation in children. This clonotype was recorded many times. No antigen is known for it. General study points: The study reportedly traced alpha-beta T cells about two months after transplant to several hundred expanded graft clones. Elevated TCRbeta diversity at day 60 was traced, in some patients, to surviving recipient T cells and thymic progenitors. Fresh T-cell production supplied most of the T-cell counts and diversity seen one year after transplant.

Trimming shortened V by 3 bases and J by 0 bases, and 8 bases separated the two germline ends. CDR3 length equals 15 residues. The authors prepared the TCRbeta library with unique molecular identifiers. TCRdb itself ran the PCR reads through MiXCR, one entry per CDR3 protein. The data hold tens of thousands of distinct CDR3 sequences, with roughly 6% observed a single time. This TCR was sampled from a male patient aged 10-17 years who had a stem cell transplant for acute myeloid leukemia, so the T cells may come from the graft donor. This sample comprised PBMCs, mostly from graft donor cells, obtained 180 days after TCRalphabeta/CD19-depleted stem cell transplant. V is TRBV12-3 or TRBV12-4 and J is TRBJ2-2; D is ambiguous. The CDR3 region has the DNA TGTGCCAGCAGTTTGGCAGGCCCGAACACCGGGGAGCTGTTTTTT. Protein product: CASSLAGPNTGELFF.